The next 20 T cell receptor beta chains were all read from a single sample in a study of CD8 T cells in ankylosing spondylitis. General study points: For ankylosing spondylitis blood, a TCR beta motif of 8 or 9 highly homologous variants appeared characteristic.

TCRdb re-derived calls from the 5' RACE reads in MiXCR, one entry per CDR3 protein. The profile shows more than 400,000 distinct CDR3 sequences, under 5.5% of them singletons. These receptors are not linked to any known antigen. Sequencing was carried out using blood, either unsorted or a sorted T cell fraction (not recorded which). The source is a male donor with ankylosing spondylitis.

This clonotype was observed a handful of times. The chain carries TRBV12-3 or TRBV12-4 and TRBJ2-3; 14 positions match TRBD2. V was clipped by 3 bases and J by 4 bases; unmatched bases: 9. The CDR3 sequence is 18 residues long. CDR3 loop: CASSFRTSGRKGADTQYF. The CDR3 DNA is TGTGCCAGCAGTTTCCGGACTAGCGGGAGGAAAGGGGCAGATACGCAGTATTTT.

This clonotype was seen ten or more times. The rearrangement links TRBV20-1 to TRBJ2-1, with 9 bases fitting TRBD2. The CDR3 covers 13 residues. Germline V gene lookup returns CDR1 DFQATT and CDR2 SNEGSKA (reference sequence). Trimming at V came to 7 bases and at J to 4 bases, leaving 5 bases not matched to a gene. DNA of the CDR3: TGCAGTGTATCTAGCGGGATTTACAATGAGCAGTTCTTC. Its translation is CSVSSGIYNEQFF.

The chain carries TRBV5-4 and TRBJ2-7; D is unresolved. V gave up 0 bases and J gave up 2 bases, with 6 bases separating them. The CDR3 contains 13 residues. Germline V gene data show CDR1 as SGHNT and CDR2 as YYREEE (reference sequence). The chain's CDR3 is CASSLERAYEQYF. The CDR3 DNA sequence: TGTGCCAGCAGCTTGGAGAGAGCCTACGAGCAGTACTTC.

This clonotype was seen at least ten times. J is TRBJ2-1 and V is TRBV6-2 or TRBV6-3, with 9 bases that match TRBD2. The germline CDR1 and CDR2 sequences are MNHEY and SVGEGT. This CDR3 comprises 18 residues. J lost 0 bases, V lost 0 bases, and 6 bases had no gene match. The DNA for the CDR3 is TGTGCCAGCAGTTACTCCCTGCGGGGGGGAAGCTCCTACAATGAGCAGTTCTTC. Residues: CASSYSLRGGSSYNEQFF.

This clonotype came up many times. The rearrangement uses TRBV18 and TRBJ2-5; TRBD1 is a possible D gene (6 bases). The CDR3 covers 15 residues. From germline, CDR1 is KGHSH and CDR2 LQKENI. V lost 4 bases, J lost 0 bases, and 12 bases lay in between. The DNA of the CDR3 is TGTGCCAGCTCACAGGACAGAACGTACCAAGAGACCCAGTACTTC. This codes for CASSQDRTYQETQYF.

Only a few counts were recorded for this clonotype. V and J are TRBV19 and TRBJ1-1, with unresolved D. CDR3 length: 13 amino acids. Trimming pared 3 bases from V and 7 bases from J, leaving 12 bases between. CDR1 LNHDA and CDR2 SQIVND come from the germline V gene (reference sequence). The chain's CDR3 is CASSMIGRFEAFF. The CDR3 nucleotides are TGTGCCAGTAGTATGATCGGACGTTTTGAAGCTTTCTTT.

This clonotype was seen at least ten times. The V gene is TRBV11-2, the J gene TRBJ2-2; no firm D call. This CDR3 has 16 amino acids. Germline-derived CDR1 and CDR2 are SGHAT and FQNNGV. Trimming took 1 base from V and 1 from J, leaving 10 bases between them. CDR3 nucleotides: TGTGCCAGCAGCTTAGGGGCCATTAGGAACACCGGGGAGCTGTTTTTT. It codes for CASSLGAIRNTGELFF.

This clonotype was seen at least ten times. The CDR3 region has the DNA TGTGCCAGCAGTCCGGGACAGCACCCTTTCTACGAGCAGTACTTC. Its translation: CASSPGQHPFYEQYF. The rearrangement joins TRBV27 to TRBJ2-7, with TRBD1 matching 7 bases. V gave up 5 bases and J gave up 3 bases; unmatched junction bases: 10. Looked up from germline, CDR1 is MNHEY and CDR2 is SMNVEV (reference sequence). CDR3 length: 15 residues.

This clonotype was seen repeatedly, ten times or more. The chain links TRBV6-1 to TRBJ1-5, with 10 bases matching TRBD1. CDR1 is MNHNS, CDR2 SASEGT, per germline. The CDR3 covers 14 residues. The V and J ends lost 6 bases and 4 bases, in that order; junction bases with no gene match: 3. The CDR3 bases are TGTGCCAGCAGGGACAGGGGGACGAATCAGCCCCAGCATTTT. This sequence encodes CASRDRGTNQPQHF.

The sample holds many counts of this clonotype. The chain couples TRBV18 to TRBJ2-7, with D perhaps matching TRBD1 (5 bases). This CDR3 is built from 15 residues. Germline V gene lookup returns CDR1 KGHSH and CDR2 LQKENI. V was cut by 4 bases and J by 4 bases, with 17 bases left in between. CDR3 sequence (DNA): TGTGCCAGCTCACAATACAGGAATCCCTTTTACGAGCAGTACTTC. Amino acids: CASSQYRNPFYEQYF.

This clonotype was recorded many times. The V and J genes are TRBV7-9 and TRBJ2-5; D is undetermined. Deletions cut 3 bases from V and 4 bases from J, with 6 bases between. Germline CDR1 reads SEHNR; CDR2 reads FQNEAQ (reference sequence). The CDR3 runs to 12 residues. Written as DNA, the CDR3 is TGTGCCAGCAGCTTGGTCACAGAGACCCAGTACTTC. Residues: CASSLVTETQYF.

This clonotype was counted a few times. The V gene is TRBV6-2 or TRBV6-3, the J gene TRBJ2-7, with 7 bases lining up with TRBD1. After removal of 6 bases from V and 3 bases from J, the junction contained 5 bases not matched to a gene. The CDR3 is 13 residues long. Germline CDR1 reads MNHEY; CDR2 reads SVGEGT. The CDR3 DNA reads as TGTGCCAGCAGCCACAGGGGAAACTACGAGCAGTACTTC. This codes for CASSHRGNYEQYF.

The table lists this clonotype with many counts. V and J are TRBV9 and TRBJ1-1, with D maybe TRBD1 (5 bases). V lost 3 bases to trimming and J lost 4 bases, with 10 bases between them. The germline gives CDR1 SGDLS, CDR2 YYNGEE. This CDR3 spans 13 amino acids. The CDR3 DNA is TGTGCCAGCAGCGGGGGGACCAGCACTGAAGCTTTCTTT. It specifies CASSGGTSTEAFF.

There are a few counts of this clonotype. V gene TRBV6-2 or TRBV6-3 combines with J gene TRBJ2-1, with TRBD1 matching over 9 bases. This CDR3 has 15 amino acids. V lost 2 bases, J lost 7 bases, and 6 bases stayed unmatched. Germline CDR1 reads MNHEY; CDR2 reads SVGEGT. In DNA form, the CDR3 reads TGTGCCAGCAGTTACCGGACAGGGGTCAGGAATGAGCAGTTCTTC. The encoded protein is CASSYRTGVRNEQFF.

This clonotype was observed many times. The CDR3, as DNA: TGCAGTGCTAGCCCGATCACAGGCTATGGCTACACCTTC. Its protein is CSASPITGYGYTF. The chain has TRBV20-1 and TRBJ1-2; tentative D call: TRBD1 (5 bases). Germline CDR1 is DFQATT and CDR2 is SNEGSKA (reference sequence). V was cut by 3 bases and J by 4 bases, with 12 bases left in between. CDR3 size: 13 residues.

The table lists this clonotype with many counts. The gene calls are TRBV11-2 and TRBJ2-1; D is perhaps TRBD1 or TRBD2 (5 bases each). Trimming cost V 6 bases and J 7 bases, with 19 bases left between them. The CDR3 is made up of 15 amino acids. The germline CDR1 and CDR2 sequences are SGHAT and FQNNGV. The CDR3 region has the DNA TGTGCCAGCAGGTCTGTTGGGGGTACGTTGAATGAGCAGTTCTTC. It yields the protein CASRSVGGTLNEQFF. The full variable domain, rest sourced from reference TRBV11-2 and TRBJ2-1, is EAGVAQSPRYKIIEKRQSVAFWCNPISGHATLYWYQQILGQGPKLLIQFQNNGVVDDSQLPKDRFSAERLKGVDSTLKIQPAKLEDSAVYLCASRSVGGTLNEQFFGPGTRLTVL.

This clonotype was counted ten times or more. The chain recombines TRBV29-1 with TRBJ2-5; D might be TRBD1 (5 bases). Germline V gene data show CDR1 as SQVTM and CDR2 as ANQGSEA. This CDR3 is 11 amino acids long. V was clipped by 7 bases and J by 2 bases, with 8 bases between them. The CDR3 sequence: CSARTQETQYF. CDR3 in DNA: TGCAGCGCACGGACACAAGAGACCCAGTACTTC.

The chain links TRBV7-2 to TRBJ1-2; 7 bases line up with TRBD1. The V gene's germline CDR1 is SGHTA and CDR2 FQGNSA. The ends lost 7 bases at V and 11 bases at J; junction bases unmatched: 13. The CDR3 contains 13 residues. CDR3 region: CASTRRHRGRYTF. CDR3 in DNA: TGTGCCAGCACCCGTCGGCACAGGGGAAGGTACACCTTC.

This clonotype was seen ten or more times. This chain joins TRBV29-1 and TRBJ1-2; unclear D gene. Trimming stripped 8 bases from V and 6 bases from J, with 16 bases between. CDR1 SQVTM and CDR2 ANQGSEA come from the germline V gene. The CDR3 is 12 amino acids. In DNA form, the CDR3 reads TGCAGCTCTAATGCAGAGTACGATGGCTACACCTTC. It encodes CSSNAEYDGYTF.

This clonotype was found many times. The chain has TRBV6-5 and TRBJ2-7, with D uncertain. Germline CDR1 is MNHEY and CDR2 is SVGAGI. This CDR3 is 11 amino acids long. V gave up 4 bases and J gave up 7 bases, with 8 bases separating them. The DNA of the CDR3 is TGTGCCAGCAGTTGGTTTCGAGAGCAGTACTTC. Translation: CASSWFREQYF.